Following are 21 T cell receptor beta chains from one sample sequenced in a study of T and B cells in COVID-19 patients. BIOMED2 TRB-A/B primer pools were used in multiplex TRB PCR. TCRdb reprocessed the multiplex PCR reads with MiXCR, giving one entry per CDR3 protein. The table includes approximately 17,000 distinct CDR3 sequences, 27% detected once. Each TRB amplification used 250-500 ng of genomic DNA from blood. The specimen was blood. The receptors come from a human donor who had recovered from COVID-19.

This rearrangement joins TRBV4-3 to TRBJ2-1, with 12 nucleotides matching TRBD2. The length of the CDR3 is 17 residues. CDR1 is LGHNA, CDR2 YSLEER, per germline. V lost 1 base, J lost 8 bases, and 9 bases stayed unmatched. This chain's CDR3 is CASSQGGALAGGHEQFF. The CDR3 bases are TGCGCCAGCAGCCAAGGGGGCGCACTAGCGGGAGGCCATGAGCAGTTCTTC.

The CDR3 sequence is CASSASGAYEQYF. As DNA, the CDR3 is TGTGCCAGCAGCGCAAGCGGAGCCTACGAGCAGTACTTC. The chain uses TRBV13 and TRBJ2-7, with D perhaps matching TRBD2 (5 bases). Trimming left V 5 bases short and J 2 bases short, with 10 bases between. Germline V gives CDR1 PRHDT, CDR2 FYEKMQ (reference sequence). This CDR3 contains 13 residues.

V gene TRBV18 combines with J gene TRBJ1-1; D is possibly TRBD1 (5 bases). Trimming stripped 3 bases from V and 0 bases from J, with 11 bases between. The V gene's germline CDR1 is KGHSH and CDR2 LQKENI. There are 15 residues in the CDR3. The CDR3 sequence: CASSPQGSMNTEAFF. The CDR3 DNA reads as TGTGCCAGCTCACCCCAGGGCTCAATGAACACTGAAGCTTTCTTT.

This clonotype appeared a few times. The gene calls are TRBV18 and TRBJ1-3; the D is unclear. Germline assignment: CDR1 KGHSH and CDR2 LQKENI. Trimming shortened V by 3 bases and J by 0 bases, and 6 bases separated the two germline ends. The CDR3 totals 14 residues. The CDR3 is CASSPTSSGNTIYF. Here the CDR3 DNA reads TGTGCCAGCTCACCCACGAGCTCTGGAAACACCATATATTTT.

This clonotype was seen at least ten times. CDR3 amino acids: CASSLTRTYEQYF. Written as DNA, the CDR3 is TGTGCCAGCAGCTTGACGAGGACATACGAGCAGTACTTC. V usage is TRBV5-6 and J usage is TRBJ2-7, with TRBD1 as a possible D gene (5 bases). There are 13 residues in the CDR3. Trimming pared 1 base from V and 4 bases from J, leaving 9 bases between. Germline CDR1 SGHDT, CDR2 YYEEEE.

The chain recombines TRBV6-5 with TRBJ1-1; D might be TRBD1 (5 bases). This CDR3 is built from 14 residues. V gave up 5 bases and J gave up 1 base, with 11 bases separating them. Looked up from germline, CDR1 is MNHEY and CDR2 is SVGAGI. This CDR3 is CASSPGRANTEAFF. Here the CDR3 DNA reads TGTGCCAGCAGTCCGGGACGGGCGAACACTGAAGCTTTCTTT.

The V call is TRBV13, the J call TRBJ1-1; D is undetermined. The germline V gene encodes CDR1 PRHDT and CDR2 FYEKMQ (reference sequence). The CDR3 totals 13 residues. V was pared by 2 bases and J by 8 bases, with 12 bases between. DNA for the CDR3: TGTGCCAGCAGCTTATTGGTAATCCCGGAAGCTTTCTTT. Translating gives CASSLLVIPEAFF.

This clonotype counts as medium-sized. The V and J genes are TRBV15 and TRBJ2-2, with 10 bases identical to TRBD2. Germline CDR1 LNHNV, CDR2 YYDKDF (reference sequence). V was clipped by 5 bases and J by 1 base; unmatched bases: 4. The CDR3 is 16 residues long. The CDR3 spells CATSGRLAGNTGELFF. The CDR3 nucleotides are TGTGCCACCAGCGGTAGACTAGCGGGGAACACCGGGGAGCTGTTTTTT.

The chain carries TRBV5-1 and TRBJ2-6, with TRBD2 matching 12 bases. The CDR3 spans 19 residues. Germline lookup yields CDR1 SGHRS and CDR2 YFSETQ. V shed 4 bases and J 0 bases; nucleotides not matched to a gene: 8. In DNA form, the CDR3 reads TGCGCCAGCAGCCGGGACGGACTAGCGGGACGCTCTGGGGCCAACGTCCTGACTTTC. Translation: CASSRDGLAGRSGANVLTF.

This clonotype was counted at least ten times. The V and J genes are TRBV12-3 or TRBV12-4 and TRBJ2-7; 7 nucleotides match TRBD1. The trim removed 6 bases at V and 5 bases at J, leaving 4 bases unmatched. The CDR3 extends over 12 amino acids. CDR3 bases: TGTGCCAGCAGGGGGACAGTCCACGAGCAGTACTTC. It is translated as CASRGTVHEQYF.

This clonotype is medium-sized. This rearrangement joins TRBV27 to TRBJ2-7; D not certain. CDR1 and CDR2 from the germline V gene are MNHEY and SMNVEV (reference sequence). CDR3 length: 11 amino acids. V was clipped by 5 bases and J by 0 bases, with 2 bases between them. The DNA of the CDR3 is TGTGCCAGCAGTACCTCCTACGAGCAGTACTTC. Protein product: CASSTSYEQYF.

This clonotype was recorded many times. J is TRBJ2-2 and V is TRBV12-3 or TRBV12-4; D gene uncertain. The CDR3 is made up of 15 amino acids. Trimming pared 1 base from V and 7 bases from J, leaving 13 bases between. In nucleotides, the CDR3 is TGTGCCAGCAGTTTAGGAATGGGGTCGAGCGGGGAGCTGTTTTTT. Translated: CASSLGMGSSGELFF.

This chain joins TRBV5-4 and TRBJ2-5, with D perhaps TRBD2 (5 bases). The CDR3 is 15 amino acids. Trimming removed 2 bases at V and 5 bases at J, with 16 bases between. The V gene's germline CDR1 is SGHNT and CDR2 YYREEE (reference sequence). Here the CDR3 DNA reads TGTGCCAGCAGCTTTTACGGGAAGGGTGGGGAGACCCAGTACTTC. Encoded protein: CASSFYGKGGETQYF.

In its sample, this clonotype is medium-sized (0.01 to 0.1%). J is TRBJ2-3 and V is TRBV6-6, with no clear D. Germline lookup yields CDR1 MNHNY and CDR2 SVGAGI (reference sequence). The CDR3 has 12 residues. Trimming stripped 4 bases from V and 5 bases from J, with 7 bases between. This CDR3 reads CASSFSGDTQYF. CDR3 DNA sequence: TGTGCCAGCAGTTTTTCGGGAGATACGCAGTATTTT.

This clonotype has at least ten counts. V gene TRBV19 combines with J gene TRBJ2-1; 12 bases are a match to TRBD1. With V trimmed by 4 bases and J by 0 bases, 25 bases remained unmatched. Germline assignment: CDR1 LNHDA and CDR2 SQIVND (reference sequence). This CDR3 contains 24 residues. CDR3 DNA: TGTGCCAGTAGTACCCCCCCGGGACAGGGGGCGCCGGGAGGGATTCCGAGCTCCTACAATGAGCAGTTCTTC. Encoded protein: CASSTPPGQGAPGGIPSSYNEQFF.

Here the CDR3 DNA reads TGTGCCAGCAGCCCCCGACTAGCGGGAGTCGTAGGGGCCAACGTCCTGACTTTC. Protein product: CASSPRLAGVVGANVLTF. The chain recombines TRBV11-2 with TRBJ2-6, with TRBD2 matching 12 bases. Germline values: CDR1 SGHAT, CDR2 FQNNGV. V shed 5 bases and J 4 bases; nucleotides not matched to a gene: 9. The CDR3 has 18 amino acids.

To note about this clonotype: A much more abundant neighbour one base away suggests this may be a read error. The rearrangement joins TRBV19 to TRBJ2-5, with D hard to call. This CDR3 contains 13 residues. Germline V gives CDR1 LNHDA, CDR2 SQIVND (reference sequence). This chain's CDR3 is CASSIVSQEIQYF. In nucleotides, the CDR3 is TGTGCCAGTAGTATTGTCAGCCAAGAGATCCAGTACTTC.

Only one count was recorded for this clonotype. Germline is not matched at one junction end, which may reflect a read error. The chain carries TRBV27 and TRBJ2-1; 7 bases are a match to TRBD2. The CDR3 covers 12 residues. The germline CDR1 and CDR2 sequences are MNHEY and SMNVEV (reference sequence). For the CDR3, the DNA is TGTGCCAGCAGCTTATGGGGGGGGGGGCAGTTCTTC. This encodes CASSLWGGGQFF.

This clonotype was seen many times. The chain employs TRBV15 and TRBJ1-5; 9 positions match TRBD1. Germline V CDR1 and CDR2: LNHNV, YYDKDF (reference sequence). This CDR3 has 16 residues. Trimming took 4 bases from V and 1 from J; bases not matched to a gene: 5. The CDR3: CATSNLDRGSNQPQHF. Here the CDR3 DNA reads TGTGCCACCAGCAACCTCGACAGGGGGAGCAATCAGCCCCAGCATTTT.

By its share, this clonotype is medium-sized. The CDR3 nucleotides read TGTGCCAGTAGTAAACCGGGACAGGGCTACAATGAGCAGTTCTTC. It is translated as CASSKPGQGYNEQFF. The V and J genes are TRBV19 and TRBJ2-1, with TRBD1 matching 9 bases. The CDR3 is 15 residues long. Looked up from germline, CDR1 is LNHDA and CDR2 is SQIVND (reference sequence). The junction had 4 bases not matched to a gene; V was cut back by 4 bases and J by 3 bases.

The chain joins TRBV11-1 to TRBJ2-1; 12 positions match TRBD2. From germline, CDR1 is SGHAT and CDR2 FQDESV (reference sequence). V trimming: 6 bases; J trimming: 12 bases; junction bases outside the gene matches: 15. The CDR3 has 16 amino acids. As DNA, the CDR3 is TGTGCCAGCAGTTCTAGCGGGAGGGCCCCCATCCGATCGCAGTTCTTC. Translation gives CASSSSGRAPIRSQFF.